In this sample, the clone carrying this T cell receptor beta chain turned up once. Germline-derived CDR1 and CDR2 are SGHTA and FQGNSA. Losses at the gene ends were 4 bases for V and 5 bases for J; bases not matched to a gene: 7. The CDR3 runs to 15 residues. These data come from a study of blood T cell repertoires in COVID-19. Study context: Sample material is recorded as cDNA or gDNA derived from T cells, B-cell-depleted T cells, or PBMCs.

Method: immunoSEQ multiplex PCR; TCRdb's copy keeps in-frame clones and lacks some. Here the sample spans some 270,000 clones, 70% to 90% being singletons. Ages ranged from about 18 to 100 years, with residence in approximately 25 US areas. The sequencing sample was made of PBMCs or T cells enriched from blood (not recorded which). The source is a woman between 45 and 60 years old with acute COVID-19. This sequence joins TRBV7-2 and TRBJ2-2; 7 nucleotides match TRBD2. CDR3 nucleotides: TGTGCCAGCAGCTCGAAAATTAGCGGGACCGGGGAGCTGTTTTTT. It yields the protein CASSSKISGTGELFF.